This TCR beta chain was recorded in a study of blood T cell repertoires in COVID-19. Across the whole study: Spain, Italy and the United States supplied samples that represented acute and convalescent COVID-19. PBMCs, B-cell-depleted T cells, or T cells provided the cDNA or gDNA that made up the material.

In the original analysis: Amplification of reference gene primers was used by the study to estimate nucleated cell counts. Repertoires were generated with immunoSEQ multiplex PCR, while TCRdb's copy carries only in-frame clones and drops some. That table supplies the V and J calls and clone size; D and trimming were determined from the DNA. The sample carries over 150,000 clones, about 86% recorded once. Trimming stripped 4 bases from V and 5 bases from J, with 14 bases between. The germline V gene has CDR1 SSHAT and CDR2 FNYEAQ (reference sequence). CDR3 size: 14 residues. The V and J genes are TRBV7-7 and TRBJ2-5; tentative D call: TRBD1 (6 bases). The specimen sequenced was peripheral blood. This sequence originates from an older woman who had recovered from COVID-19. The chain's CDR3 is CASSSRRGWETQYF. The CDR3 DNA sequence: TGTGCCAGCAGCTCTAGAAGGGGGTGGGAGACCCAGTACTTC.